This T cell receptor (beta chain) stems from a study of blood T cell repertoires in COVID-19. As for the study in general: Nucleic acid was either cDNA or gDNA, and it came from T cells, B-cell-depleted T cells, or PBMCs.

The length of the CDR3 is 13 residues. V lost 6 bases to trimming and J lost 5 bases; unmatched junction nucleotides: 6. Germline-derived CDR1 and CDR2 are SQVTM and ANQGSEA. Sequencing used immunoSEQ multiplex PCR; TCRdb keeps in-frame clones, though not all of them. Here the sample spans fewer than 250,000 clones, around 83% being singletons. The chain combines TRBV29-1 with TRBJ1-4; 7 bases map to TRBD1. The receptor's source is a woman aged 45-59 years with acute or convalescent COVID-19. The source material was peripheral blood. This chain's CDR3 is CSVDDRVNEKLFF. The CDR3 DNA sequence: TGCAGCGTGGATGACAGGGTCAATGAAAAACTGTTTTTT.